These 22 T cell receptor beta chains share one sample of origin, sequenced in a study of cytomegalovirus exposure and HLA in healthy donors. The PCR made use of 60 Vbeta and 13 Jbeta primers. Assay: immunoSEQ multiplex PCR; the TCRdb copy retains only in-frame clones and omits some. The sample lists some 65,000 clones, just under 70% occurring once. Sequencing was done on a sample of PBMCs. Receptor source: a woman in her twenties or thirties in good health and CMV-seronegative.

The CDR3 DNA is TGTGCCAGCAGCCAAGTCTCACCAGCGGGGGAGGGGGATACGCAGTATTTT. Protein sequence: CASSQVSPAGEGDTQYF. The chain employs TRBV4-2 and TRBJ2-3, with 8 bases that match TRBD2. This CDR3 is built from 17 residues. From germline, CDR1 is LGHNA and CDR2 YNFKEQ. Trimming took 1 base from V and 6 from J; bases not matched to a gene: 12.

The rearrangement uses TRBV28 and TRBJ2-3; TRBD2 aligns across 9 bases. CDR3 length: 16 amino acids. Germline V lookup: CDR1 MDHEN, CDR2 SYDVKM. Unmatched junction bases numbered 10, after V lost 5 bases and J lost 4 bases. CDR3 in amino acids: CASSPPPPSGADTQYF. The CDR3 DNA is TGTGCCAGCAGTCCACCCCCACCTAGCGGGGCAGATACGCAGTATTTT.

The CDR3 DNA is TGCGCCAGCAGCCAATCTCGGGACAGCTATGGCTACACCTTC. It codes for CASSQSRDSYGYTF. The rearrangement links TRBV4-3 to TRBJ1-2, with 7 positions matching TRBD1. CDR3 length equals 14 residues. CDR1 is LGHNA, CDR2 YSLEER, per germline. V lost 2 bases, J lost 4 bases, and 4 bases stayed unmatched.

This clone was observed a single time. The chain joins TRBV6-5 to TRBJ1-6; TRBD1 might be the D (5 bases). Germline-derived CDR1 and CDR2 are MNHEY and SVGAGI. This CDR3 has 13 residues. Trimming removed 10 bases from V and 10 bases from J, with 17 bases in between. The CDR3 DNA reads TGTGCCACACAGGTGACGGTCCGCTCACCCCTCCACTTT. It encodes CATQVTVRSPLHF.

The chain combines TRBV15 with TRBJ1-5; D call uncertain. Trimming took off 0 bases at V and 6 bases at J, with 9 bases between the two ends. Per germline, CDR1 LNHNV and CDR2 YYDKDF (reference sequence). The CDR3 spans 14 residues. CDR3: CATSRDLEVQPQHF. The CDR3 DNA reads TGTGCCACCAGCAGAGATCTAGAAGTTCAGCCCCAGCATTTT. Variable domain in full (rest from reference TRBV15 and TRBJ1-5): DAMVIQNPRYQVTQFGKPVTLSCSQTLNHNVMYWYQQKSSQAPKLLFHYYDKDFNNEADTPDNFQSRRPNTSFCFLDIRSPGLGDTAMYLCATSRDLEVQPQHFGDGTRLSIL.

This clone was recorded a few times. J is TRBJ2-7 and V is TRBV20-1; D is undetermined. CDR3 length: 11 residues. Germline CDR1 reads DFQATT; CDR2 reads SNEGSKA (reference sequence). V lost 4 bases and J 2 bases, leaving 6 bases between the germline ends. The CDR3 DNA sequence: TGCAGTGCTACACATACCTACGAGCAGTACTTC. It translates to CSATHTYEQYF.

The chain carries TRBV5-8 and TRBJ2-1, with no clear D. Per the germline V gene, CDR1 is SGHTS and CDR2 is YDEGEE. Trimming took 3 bases from V and 6 from J, leaving 13 bases between them. The CDR3 has 14 residues. The CDR3 DNA reads TGTGCCAGCAGCTCGGAGCGAACGGGCAATGAGCAGTTCTTC. Residues: CASSSERTGNEQFF.

The DNA of the CDR3 is TGTGCCAGCAGTCAATTCCGGGACAGAAACACTGAAGCTTTCTTT. It encodes CASSQFRDRNTEAFF. This sequence joins TRBV6-5 and TRBJ1-1; 7 bases are shared with TRBD1. The trim removed 5 bases at V and 2 bases at J, leaving 8 bases unmatched. Germline V gene sequence: CDR1 MNHEY, CDR2 SVGAGI. The CDR3 sequence is 15 residues long.

This clone appeared once. The CDR3 DNA sequence: TGTGCCAGCAGCCCCGGGACTAGCGGGGGGATGTACGAGCAGTACTTC. Amino acid sequence: CASSPGTSGGMYEQYF. The chain joins TRBV4-2 to TRBJ2-7; TRBD2 matches 15 bases. Germline values: CDR1 LGHNA, CDR2 YNFKEQ. V lost 4 bases and J lost 4; bases outside the gene matches: 5. This CDR3 is built from 16 residues.

This clone was seen a handful of times. The gene calls are TRBV7-3 and TRBJ1-1, with 9 bases aligning to TRBD1. Germline V lookup: CDR1 SGHTA, CDR2 FQGTGA. V shed 5 bases, J shed 4 bases, and the junction held 5 bases outside the gene matches. The CDR3 is made up of 14 amino acids. CDR3 loop: CASSLGQGSTEAFF. In DNA, the CDR3 is TGTGCCAGCAGCCTAGGACAGGGGTCCACTGAAGCTTTCTTT.

The chain has TRBV2 and TRBJ2-1; TRBD2 matches 7 bases. The germline V gene has CDR1 SNHLY and CDR2 FYNNEI. CDR3 size: 17 residues. Trimming took 4 bases from V and 1 from J; bases not matched to a gene: 10. For the CDR3, the DNA is TGTGCCAGCAGTGGGAGCTTTAGCGGGTGGTCCTACAATGAGCAGTTCTTC. This encodes CASSGSFSGWSYNEQFF.

This chain joins TRBV6-6 and TRBJ1-1, with a possible D match to TRBD1 (6 bases). V dropped 6 bases and J dropped 2 bases, with 13 bases sitting between them. CDR1 and CDR2 (germline): MNHNY, SVGAGI (reference sequence). The CDR3 has 14 residues. The CDR3 coding sequence is TGTGCCAGCAGACCACAGGGTATTAACACTGAAGCTTTCTTT. Protein sequence: CASRPQGINTEAFF.

The rearrangement joins TRBV19 to TRBJ1-5; no reliable D call. Looked up from germline, CDR1 is LNHDA and CDR2 is SQIVND (reference sequence). The V gene lost 6 bases and the J gene lost 4 bases, with 19 bases spanning the gap. This CDR3 has 16 residues. The chain's CDR3 is CASSHIGKGGNQPQHF. CDR3 DNA sequence: TGTGCCAGTAGCCATATCGGAAAGGGAGGGAATCAGCCCCAGCATTTT.

This clone appeared a few times. The chain recombines TRBV7-2 with TRBJ2-5; TRBD2 aligns across 7 bases. The CDR3 totals 13 residues. The germline V gene has CDR1 SGHTA and CDR2 FQGNSA. The V and J ends lost 5 bases and 6 bases, in that order; junction bases with no gene match: 6. The CDR3 region is CASSPTSSQTQYF. In DNA, the CDR3 is TGTGCCAGCAGCCCGACTAGCTCACAGACCCAGTACTTC.

The chain employs TRBV4-2 and TRBJ2-7; D may be TRBD2 (6 bases). This CDR3 has 14 amino acids. Per germline, CDR1 LGHNA and CDR2 YNFKEQ. V lost 5 bases and J lost 5, with 16 bases in between. The CDR3 nucleotides are TGTGCCAGCAGCTCCATTGGTAGCGGTGACGAGCAGTACTTC. Amino acid sequence: CASSSIGSGDEQYF.

The chain has TRBV27 and TRBJ2-7; unclear D gene. CDR1 MNHEY and CDR2 SMNVEV come from the germline V gene (reference sequence). CDR3 length: 13 amino acids. V gave up 2 bases and J gave up 6 bases, with 11 bases separating them. CDR3 sequence reads: CASSLAGSGEQYF. As DNA, the CDR3 is TGTGCCAGCAGTTTAGCCGGGTCTGGCGAGCAGTACTTC.

This clone showed up many times. The chain recombines TRBV6-4 with TRBJ2-3, with TRBD2 identical over 8 bases. V dropped 6 bases and J dropped 2; count of bases not matched to a gene: 1. Germline V gene sequence: CDR1 MRHNA, CDR2 SNTAGT. The CDR3 contains 13 residues. As DNA, the CDR3 is TGTGCCAGCAGCGGGGGGGCCACAGATACGCAGTATTTT. Amino acid sequence: CASSGGATDTQYF.

This chain uses TRBV27 with TRBJ2-3; 10 nucleotides line up with TRBD1. Germline assignment: CDR1 MNHEY and CDR2 SMNVEV (reference sequence). The CDR3 spans 15 residues. Unmatched junction bases numbered 7, after V lost 5 bases and J lost 5 bases. The CDR3 nucleotides read TGTGCCAGCAGTCTCTCCGGGACAGGGGAAGATACGCAGTATTTT. The encoded protein is CASSLSGTGEDTQYF.

CDR3 sequence: CASSYMGRGVYGYTF. The DNA of the CDR3 is TGTGCCAGCAGTTACATGGGCCGGGGAGTCTATGGCTACACCTTC. The rearrangement links TRBV6-5 to TRBJ1-2; D remains unclear. The CDR3 extends over 15 amino acids. V lost 2 bases and J lost 4, with 14 bases in between. Germline CDR1 and CDR2: MNHEY and SVGAGI.

The chain couples TRBV4-1 to TRBJ2-7; TRBD2 matches 7 bases. Germline V lookup: CDR1 MGHRA, CDR2 YSYEKL. This CDR3 is built from 13 residues. Unmatched junction bases numbered 7, after V lost 2 bases and J lost 9 bases. CDR3 DNA sequence: TGCGCCAGCAGCCAATCCTCCGGGAGGAGGCAGTACTTC. Its translation is CASSQSSGRRQYF.

The CDR3 protein is CASSVEAGVYYGYTF. For the CDR3, the DNA is TGTGCCAGCAGCGTAGAGGCAGGGGTGTACTATGGCTACACCTTC. The chain joins TRBV9 to TRBJ1-2; tentatively, D is TRBD1 (6 bases). The CDR3 contains 15 residues. Trimming removed 0 bases at V and 3 bases at J, with 12 bases between. Germline V lookup: CDR1 SGDLS, CDR2 YYNGEE.

The rearrangement uses TRBV5-6 and TRBJ2-1; 12 nucleotides align to TRBD2. Germline CDR1 SGHDT, CDR2 YYEEEE. This CDR3 is built from 16 residues. The junction had 7 bases not matched to a gene; V was cut back by 2 bases and J by 7 bases. CDR3 protein: CASSLSSGGAENEQFF. CDR3 nucleotides: TGTGCCAGCAGCTTATCTAGCGGGGGGGCGGAGAATGAGCAGTTCTTC.